Listed below are T cell receptor beta chains from one sample, sequenced in a study of T-cell memory formation after mild COVID-19. TCRdb reanalysed the 5' RACE reads using MiXCR and keeps one entry per CDR3 protein. This sample has fewer than 95,000 distinct CDR3 sequences; about 13% occur once, and the top ten carry roughly a quarter. Sequencing was performed on PBMCs or a T cell subset sorted from them (not recorded which). The receptors shown here come from an adult woman who had mild COVID-19 (a few samples of this study predate the infection). Cell type and time point are not known. Each CDR3 is given with its conserved first and last residue. A D gene is named only where the DNA matches it firmly. Part of the rows lack a size; the others show once, few, many or a class for expanded clones.

TRBV27,TRBD1,few,TRBJ2-3,TGTGCCAGCAGTTGGACAGGGCCAGCAGATACGCAGTATTTT,CASSWTGPADTQYF
TRBV7-8,NA,NA,TRBJ2-1,TGTGCCAGCAGCTTAGCGGAGGGGTATGAGCAGTTCTTC,CASSLAEGYEQFF
TRBV2,NA,NA,TRBJ1-1,TGTGCCAGCAGAGAGCAGGGAAACACTGAAGCTTTCTTT,CASREQGNTEAFF
TRBV6-5,NA,NA,TRBJ1-2,TGTGCCAGCAGCCAATTCGCGGACAGCAACTATGGCTACACCTTC,CASSQFADSNYGYTF
TRBV19,NA,few,TRBJ2-1,TGTGCCAGTAGCTTCGGGGGTAGGTACAATGAGCAGTTCTTC,CASSFGGRYNEQFF
TRBV7-8,NA,NA,TRBJ2-7,TGTGCCAGCAGCTTAAAGTGGATCGGGACGGACGAGCAGTACTTC,CASSLKWIGTDEQYF
TRBV5-1,TRBD2,NA,TRBJ2-1,TGCGCCAGCAGCTCACCTAGCGGGACGCCCAATGAGCAGTTCTTC,CASSSPSGTPNEQFF
TRBV5-1,TRBD1,many,TRBJ2-5,TGCGCCAGCAGCGATTTTCTGGACAGGGGTCAAGAGACCCAGTACTTC,CASSDFLDRGQETQYF
TRBV7-9,NA,NA,TRBJ1-5,TGTGCCAGCAGCTTAGAGACAGAGCCCTATCAGCCCCAGCATTTT,CASSLETEPYQPQHF
TRBV27,NA,few,TRBJ1-5,TGTGCCAGCAGTCGGACAGTCAATCAGCCCCAGCATTTT,CASSRTVNQPQHF
TRBV9,NA,NA,TRBJ1-1,TGTGCCAGCAGCCGGGGGGGGCTGTCGACTGAAGCTTTCTTT,CASSRGGLSTEAFF
TRBV30,NA,few,TRBJ1-1,TGTGCCTGGAGTGTTATAGGGGCCTCAATGACAGATGACACTGAAGCTTTCTTT,CAWSVIGASMTDDTEAFF
TRBV4-1,NA,few,TRBJ2-5,TGCGCCAGCAGCCAAGAATGGCCCCATCAAGAGACCCAGTACTTC,CASSQEWPHQETQYF
TRBV12-3/TRBV12-4,NA,NA,TRBJ2-7,TGTGCCAGCAGTCCTGAGGCAGGGGCCTACGAGCAGTACTTC,CASSPEAGAYEQYF
TRBV12-3/TRBV12-4,NA,few,TRBJ2-1,TGTGCCAGCAGTAGACAGGTCAATGAGCAGTTCTTC,CASSRQVNEQFF
TRBV5-1,NA,NA,TRBJ2-7,TGCGCCAGCAGCTTGGGGGCGGGGTACTACGAGCAGTACTTC,CASSLGAGYYEQYF
TRBV15,NA,many,TRBJ2-7,TGTGCCACCAGCATCTCCCTGGCTGAGAGCTCCTACGAGCAGTACTTC,CATSISLAESSYEQYF
TRBV28,TRBD2,few,TRBJ2-5,TGTGCCAGCAGTTCGGGACTAGCGGGAATGAAACAAGAGACCCAGTACTTC,CASSSGLAGMKQETQYF
TRBV7-9,NA,many,TRBJ1-1,TGTGCCAGCAGCTTAACGAGGGAAGCTTTCTTT,CASSLTREAFF
TRBV15,NA,NA,TRBJ1-5,TGTGCCACCAGCAGTACAGGAATTGAGGAGCCCCAGCATTTT,CATSSTGIEEPQHF
TRBV7-9,NA,few,TRBJ2-7,TGTGCCAGCCGGCAGGGGTCGTACGAGCAGTACTTC,CASRQGSYEQYF
TRBV7-9,NA,few,TRBJ2-1,TGTGCCAGCAGCTTAAAGGTAGCTGCCGAGCAGTTCTTC,CASSLKVAAEQFF
TRBV6-5,TRBD1,NA,TRBJ2-2,TGTGCCAGCAGTTACGGACAGGGAAAGGGGGAGCTGTTTTTT,CASSYGQGKGELFF
TRBV20-1,TRBD1,many,TRBJ2-7,TGCAGTGCCACCTTTAAAGGACAGGGGAACTACGAGCAGTACTTC,CSATFKGQGNYEQYF
TRBV27,TRBD1,few,TRBJ2-7,TGTGCCAGCAGTTCCACCGGGACAGGCGAATACGAGCAGTACTTC,CASSSTGTGEYEQYF
TRBV27,NA,NA,TRBJ2-3,TGTGCCAGCTCCCAGCGGACCACAGATACGCAGTATTTT,CASSQRTTDTQYF
TRBV20-1,TRBD2,few,TRBJ2-3,TGCAGTGCTAGATTGGCTAGCGGGAGCACAGATACGCAGTATTTT,CSARLASGSTDTQYF
TRBV2,NA,many,TRBJ2-7,TGTGCCAGCATCACTTACCCTACGGCCTCCTACGAGCAGTACTTC,CASITYPTASYEQYF
TRBV9,NA,NA,TRBJ2-2,TGTGCCAGCAGCGGAAACCGGGCCGTGCCTGACACCGGGGAGCTGTTTTTT,CASSGNRAVPDTGELFF
TRBV27,NA,few,TRBJ2-1,TGTGCCAGCAGTCAGGGCTATGAGCAGTTCTTC,CASSQGYEQFF
TRBV11-1,TRBD1,few,TRBJ2-7,TGTGCCAGCAGCTGGACTGAGGACAGGGCATCGTACGAGCAGTACTTC,CASSWTEDRASYEQYF